Sequencing of this T cell receptor (beta chain) was carried out in a study of T-cell reconstitution after alpha-beta-depleted transplantation in children. Unique molecular identifiers tagged the TCRbeta library. Via MiXCR, TCRdb re-called the PCR reads, giving one row per CDR3 protein. Of about 600,000 distinct CDR3 sequences listed, roughly 10% are singletons. This clonotype was observed a handful of times. Germline V CDR1 and CDR2: DFQATT, SNEGSKA (reference sequence). The CDR3 covers 16 residues. The ends lost 2 bases at V and 2 bases at J; junction bases unmatched: 9. This chain joins TRBV20-1 and TRBJ2-1; TRBD1 matches at 7 bases. This TCR was recovered from a human donor who donated a stem cell graft to a child with acute myeloid leukemia. Material: PBMCs from the stem cell graft donor, obtained from the stem cell graft. The CDR3 bases are TGCAGTGCTAGATTAACAGGGGTCCTAGCCTACAATGAGCAGTTCTTC. Residues: CSARLTGVLAYNEQFF.